This T cell receptor beta chain is from a study of cytomegalovirus exposure and HLA in healthy donors. The germline V and J ends were trimmed by 3 bases and 1 base, with 6 bases remaining between them. The CDR3 has 13 amino acids. Germline loops: CDR1 SGHTA, CDR2 FQGTGA. TCRdb's copy holds only in-frame clones and misses some; the assay was immunoSEQ multiplex PCR. This table has roughly 330,000 clones, 75% to 90% appearing once. In regard to this clone: Its antigen remains unknown.

Study observations and caveats: TCR clusters originating in the first cohort tended to co-occur in the roughly 120 validation repertoires, according to a later analysis.

The material sequenced was PBMCs. The genes are TRBV7-3 and TRBJ1-1, with no clear D. This clonotype was sampled from a woman between 25 and 40 years old in good health and CMV-seropositive. In DNA, the CDR3 is TGTGCCAGCAGCTTTTGGGGGAACACTGAAGCTTTCTTT. Translated, it gives CASSFWGNTEAFF. The full variable domain, completed using reference TRBV7-3 and TRBJ1-1, is GAGVSQTPSNKVTEKGKYVELRCDPISGHTALYWYRQSLGQGPEFLIYFQGTGAADDSGLPNDRFFAVRPEGSVSTLKIQRTERGDSAVYLCASSFWGNTEAFFGQGTRLTVV.